This TCR beta chain was recorded in a study of blood T cell repertoires in COVID-19. Authors' processing steps: Reference gene primer amplification yielded estimated nucleated cell counts. Profiled with immunoSEQ multiplex PCR; TCRdb holds only in-frame clones, not every one. The V and J calls and clone size are taken from that table; D and trimming were inferred from the DNA. The top ten clones hold about 0.8% of a sample with fewer than 300,000 clones, around 88% of them seen once. Sequencing was performed on peripheral blood. This sequence originates from a man aged 25-45 years with acute or convalescent COVID-19.

This chain's CDR3 is CASSPSQGGSGNTIYF. The CDR3 bases are TGTGCCAGCAGTCCCTCACAGGGTGGTTCAGGAAACACCATATATTTT. The rearrangement uses TRBV28 and TRBJ1-3; a possible D gene is TRBD1 (6 bases). Germline-derived CDR1 and CDR2 are MDHEN and SYDVKM. Trimming removed 5 bases from V and 4 bases from J, with 18 bases in between. This CDR3 has 16 amino acids.